The sample holds a few counts of the clone carrying this TCR beta chain. The CDR3 is made up of 15 amino acids. V was trimmed by 2 bases and J by 2 bases, leaving 13 bases between them. Germline-derived CDR1 and CDR2 are MDHEN and SYDVKM. Using a J-beta primer mix together with a sample-barcoded 5' primer, a second PCR was run for about 6 to 11 cycles. Each cDNA molecule was tagged by a template-switch adaptor that had 12 random nucleotides. TCRdb re-analysed the 5' RACE reads in MiXCR, keeping a single row per CDR3 protein. The sample holds some 860,000 distinct CDR3 sequences, more than 50% seen once. These data belong to a study of blood T cells in healthy people across ages.

The gene calls are TRBV28 and TRBJ2-7, with no clear D. This receptor was obtained from a man aged 35 to 55 in good health. The material sequenced was blood. CDR3 DNA sequence: TGTGCCAGCAGTTTAGTTGATACGATTACCTACGAGCAGTACTTC. As protein: CASSLVDTITYEQYF. Complete variable domain (other parts from reference TRBV28 and TRBJ2-7): DVKVTQSSRYLVKRTGEKVFLECVQDMDHENMFWYRQDPGLGLRLIYFSYDVKMKEKGDIPEGYSVSREKKERFSLILESASTNQTSMYLCASSLVDTITYEQYFGPGTRLTVT.